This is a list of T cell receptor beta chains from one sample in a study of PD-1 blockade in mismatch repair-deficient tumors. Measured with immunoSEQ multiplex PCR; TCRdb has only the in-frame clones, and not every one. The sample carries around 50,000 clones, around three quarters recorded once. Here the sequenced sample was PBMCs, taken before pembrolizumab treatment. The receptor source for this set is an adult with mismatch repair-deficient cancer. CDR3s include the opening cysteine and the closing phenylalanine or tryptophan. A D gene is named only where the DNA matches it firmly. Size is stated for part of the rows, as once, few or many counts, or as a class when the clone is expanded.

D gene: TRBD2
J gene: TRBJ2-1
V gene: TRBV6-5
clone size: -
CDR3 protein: CASSLAGLTYNEQFF
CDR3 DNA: TGTGCCAGCAGCTTAGCGGGATTAACCTACAATGAGCAGTTCTTC

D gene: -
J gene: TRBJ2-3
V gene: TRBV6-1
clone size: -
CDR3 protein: CASSDNRISISTDTQYF
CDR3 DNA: TGTGCCAGCAGTGATAATAGGATCTCGATTAGCACAGATACGCAGTATTTT

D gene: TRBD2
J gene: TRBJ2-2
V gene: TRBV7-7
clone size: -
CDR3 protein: CASSLAPKTLAGVDTGELFF
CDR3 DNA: TGTGCTAGCAGCTTAGCTCCCAAGACCCTAGCGGGAGTGGACACCGGGGAGCTGTTTTTT

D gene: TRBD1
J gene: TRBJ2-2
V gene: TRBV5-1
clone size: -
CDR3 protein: CASSRSGQGGTGELFF
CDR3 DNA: TGCGCCAGCAGCCGCTCGGGACAGGGCGGCACCGGGGAGCTGTTTTTT

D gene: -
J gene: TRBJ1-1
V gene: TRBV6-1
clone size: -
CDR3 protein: CASIRGGSTEAFF
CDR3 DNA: TGTGCCAGCATCCGGGGGGGGTCCACTGAAGCTTTCTTT

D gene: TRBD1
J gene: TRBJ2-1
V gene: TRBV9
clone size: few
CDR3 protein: CASSVVTGDGGEQFF
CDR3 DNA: TGTGCCAGCAGCGTAGTTACAGGGGATGGAGGTGAGCAGTTCTTC

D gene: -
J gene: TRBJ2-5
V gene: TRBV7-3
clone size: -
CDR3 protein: CASSSSSLETQYF
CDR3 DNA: TGTGCCAGCAGCTCCTCTTCCTTAGAGACCCAGTACTTC

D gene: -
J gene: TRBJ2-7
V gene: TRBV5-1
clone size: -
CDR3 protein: CASSLELLATSSYEQYF
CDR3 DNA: TGCGCCAGCAGCTTGGAGCTTCTAGCGACTAGCTCCTACGAGCAGTACTTC

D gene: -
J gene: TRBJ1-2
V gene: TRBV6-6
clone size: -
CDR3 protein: CASSGANEADGYTF
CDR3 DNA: TGTGCCAGCTCAGGGGCAAACGAGGCGGATGGCTACACCTTC

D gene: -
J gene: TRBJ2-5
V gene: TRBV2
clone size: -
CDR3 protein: CASSVEETQYF
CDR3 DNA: TGTGCCAGCAGTGTTGAAGAGACCCAGTACTTC

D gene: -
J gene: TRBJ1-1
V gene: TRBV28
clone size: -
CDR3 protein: CAIHDQGRSNTEAFF
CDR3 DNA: TGTGCCATCCACGACCAGGGACGGAGTAACACTGAAGCTTTCTTT

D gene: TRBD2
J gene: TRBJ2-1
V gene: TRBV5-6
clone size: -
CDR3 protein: CASSLGLAGGNLYNEQFF
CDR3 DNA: TGTGCCAGCAGCTTAGGGCTAGCGGGAGGTAATTTATACAATGAGCAGTTCTTC

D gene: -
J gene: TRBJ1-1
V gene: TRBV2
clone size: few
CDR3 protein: CASRPGGLGNTEAFF
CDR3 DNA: TGTGCCAGCAGGCCCGGAGGGTTAGGAAACACTGAAGCTTTCTTT

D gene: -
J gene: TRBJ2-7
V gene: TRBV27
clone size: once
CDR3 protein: CASRSSYEQYF
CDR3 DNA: TGTGCCAGCAGGAGCTCCTACGAGCAGTACTTC

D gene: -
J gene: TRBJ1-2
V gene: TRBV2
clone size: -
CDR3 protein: CASSTTASGYTF
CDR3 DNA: TGTGCCAGCAGTACGACAGCTAGCGGCTACACCTTC

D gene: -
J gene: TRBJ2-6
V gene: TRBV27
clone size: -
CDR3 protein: CASSASRHVLTF
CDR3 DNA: TGTGCCAGCAGTGCGTCGAGGCACGTCCTGACTTTC

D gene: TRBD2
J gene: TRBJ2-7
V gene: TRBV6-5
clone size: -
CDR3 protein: CASRASGTSGSVF
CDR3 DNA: TGTGCCAGCAGGGCCTCCGGGACTAGCGGCTCGGTATTC

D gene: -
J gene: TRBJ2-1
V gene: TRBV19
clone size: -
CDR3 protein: CASSRPRGLGSYNEQFF
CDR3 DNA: TGTGCCAGTAGTAGGCCCAGGGGCTTGGGGTCCTACAATGAGCAGTTCTTC

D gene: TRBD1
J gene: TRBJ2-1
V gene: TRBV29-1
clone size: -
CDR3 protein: CSAGTGGYNEQFF
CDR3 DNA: TGCAGCGCCGGGACAGGAGGGTACAATGAGCAGTTCTTC

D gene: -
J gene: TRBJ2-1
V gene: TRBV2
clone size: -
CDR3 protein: CASSVDYQTYNEQFF
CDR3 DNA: TGTGCCAGCAGTGTGGACTACCAAACTTACAATGAGCAGTTCTTC

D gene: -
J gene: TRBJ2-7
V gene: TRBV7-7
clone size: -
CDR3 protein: CASSLNPNHEQYF
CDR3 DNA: TGTGCTAGCAGCTTAAACCCGAACCACGAGCAGTACTTC

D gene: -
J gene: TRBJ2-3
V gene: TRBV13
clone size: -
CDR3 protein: CASTKDRYGSDTQYF
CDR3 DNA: TGTGCCAGCACCAAGGACCGCTACGGATCAGATACGCAGTATTTT

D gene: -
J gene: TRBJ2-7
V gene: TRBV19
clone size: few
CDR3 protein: CASSIGRGYEQYF
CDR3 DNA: TGTGCCAGTAGTATAGGAAGGGGCTACGAGCAGTACTTC

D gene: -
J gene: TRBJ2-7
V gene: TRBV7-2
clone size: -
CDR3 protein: CASSIDDGGVAYEQYF
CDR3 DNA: TGTGCCAGCAGCATCGACGATGGGGGAGTAGCCTACGAGCAGTACTTC

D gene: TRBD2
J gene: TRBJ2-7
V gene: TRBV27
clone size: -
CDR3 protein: CASKKRDSYEQYF
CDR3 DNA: TGTGCCAGCAAAAAGCGGGATTCTTACGAGCAGTACTTC

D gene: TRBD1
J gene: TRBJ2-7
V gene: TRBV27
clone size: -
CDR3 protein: CASSQGQGSSYEQYF
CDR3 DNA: TGTGCCAGCAGCCAAGGACAGGGGAGCTCCTACGAGCAGTACTTC

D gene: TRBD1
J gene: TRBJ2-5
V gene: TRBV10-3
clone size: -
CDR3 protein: CAISGTGLETQYF
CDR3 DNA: TGTGCCATCAGTGGGACAGGGTTAGAGACCCAGTACTTC

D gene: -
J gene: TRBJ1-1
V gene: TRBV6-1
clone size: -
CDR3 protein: CASSVQLGGASRGDTEAFF
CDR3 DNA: TGTGCCAGCAGTGTTCAGCTAGGGGGGGCGTCCCGGGGGGACACTGAAGCTTTCTTT

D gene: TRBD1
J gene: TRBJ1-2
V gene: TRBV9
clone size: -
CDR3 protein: CASSYGRDRGYYGYTF
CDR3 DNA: TGTGCCAGCAGCTATGGCCGGGACAGGGGATACTATGGCTACACCTTC

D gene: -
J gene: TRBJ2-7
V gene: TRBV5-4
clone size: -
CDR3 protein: CASSSDSYEQYF
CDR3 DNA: TGTGCCAGCAGCTCAGACTCCTACGAGCAGTACTTC

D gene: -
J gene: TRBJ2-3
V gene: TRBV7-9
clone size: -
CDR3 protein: CASSLSAGAPGTQYF
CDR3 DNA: TGTGCCAGCAGCTTATCCGCGGGGGCCCCTGGAACGCAGTATTTT

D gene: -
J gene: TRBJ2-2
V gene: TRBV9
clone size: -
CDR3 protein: CASSVVGGNTGELFF
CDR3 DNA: TGTGCCAGCAGCGTAGTTGGGGGAAACACCGGGGAGCTGTTTTTT

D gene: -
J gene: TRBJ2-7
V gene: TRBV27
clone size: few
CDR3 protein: CASSPRGALYEQYF
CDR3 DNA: TGTGCCAGCAGTCCCCGCGGGGCCCTCTACGAGCAGTACTTC

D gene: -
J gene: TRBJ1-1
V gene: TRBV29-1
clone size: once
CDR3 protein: CSAKMLKGNTEAFF
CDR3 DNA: TGCAGCGCTAAAATGCTGAAGGGGAACACTGAAGCTTTCTTT

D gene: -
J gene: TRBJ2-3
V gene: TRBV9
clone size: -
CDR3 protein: CASSAYSGLDTDTQYF
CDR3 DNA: TGTGCCAGCAGCGCATATAGCGGACTCGACACAGATACGCAGTATTTT

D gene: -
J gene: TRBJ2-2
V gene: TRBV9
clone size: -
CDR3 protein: CASSVAGVRTAGTGELFF
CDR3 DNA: TGTGCCAGCAGCGTAGCCGGGGTTAGGACGGCGGGTACCGGGGAGCTGTTTTTT

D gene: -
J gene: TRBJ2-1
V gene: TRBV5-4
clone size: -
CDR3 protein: CASSSLGSYNEQFF
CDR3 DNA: TGTGCCAGCAGCTCACTAGGTTCCTACAATGAGCAGTTCTTC

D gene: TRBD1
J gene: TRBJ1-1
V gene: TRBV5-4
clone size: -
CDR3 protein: CASSPGQGYTEAFF
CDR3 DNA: TGTGCCAGCTCCCCGGGACAGGGCTACACTGAAGCTTTCTTT

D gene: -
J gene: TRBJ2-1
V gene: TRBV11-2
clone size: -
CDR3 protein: CASSLAGSNNEQFF
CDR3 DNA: TGTGCCAGCAGCTTAGCGGGAAGTAACAATGAGCAGTTCTTC

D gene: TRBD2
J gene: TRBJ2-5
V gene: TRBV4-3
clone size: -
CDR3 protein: CASGPQSGRAETQYF
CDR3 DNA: TGCGCCAGCGGCCCCCAGAGCGGGAGAGCAGAGACCCAGTACTTC

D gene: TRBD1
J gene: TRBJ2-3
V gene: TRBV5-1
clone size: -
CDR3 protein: CASSLGSGTGGKNTQYF
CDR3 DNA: TGCGCCAGCAGCTTGGGATCCGGGACAGGGGGGAAAAATACGCAGTATTTT

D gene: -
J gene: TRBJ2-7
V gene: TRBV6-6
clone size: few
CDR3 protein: CASSYRETYEQYF
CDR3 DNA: TGTGCCAGCAGTTACCGGGAAACCTACGAGCAGTACTTC